This T cell receptor (beta chain) was sequenced during a study of graft-versus-host responses after intestinal transplantation. With 1 base removed from V and 2 bases from J, the gap between germline ends came to 8 bases. This CDR3 is 14 amino acids long. Germline CDR1 LNHNV, CDR2 YYDKDF (reference sequence). Here immunoSEQ multiplex PCR was the method, and the copy in TCRdb shows in-frame clones only, minus some. Altogether 60,000 to 75,000 clones are present, approximately 91% being singletons, with the ten largest covering less than 2%. The authors processed graft tissue to release intraepithelial and lamina propria lymphocytes.

The receptor was derived from a human patient who received an intestinal transplant, so some T cells may come from the graft donor. The rearrangement joins TRBV15 to TRBJ2-5; D not resolved. Source: ileum tissue, taken around 350 days after transplant. The CDR3 region has the DNA TGTGCCACCAGCAGAGGAGGTTATCAAGAGACCCAGTACTTC. This encodes CATSRGGYQETQYF.